This TCR beta chain came from a study of cytomegalovirus exposure and HLA in healthy donors. PCR used 60 Vbeta primers and 13 Jbeta primers. Clones were read by immunoSEQ multiplex PCR, and TCRdb kept only the in-frame ones, dropping some. The profile shows about 120,000 clones, around 72% of them singletons. This receptor was taken from a woman between 40 and 55 years old in good health and CMV-seropositive. Sample: PBMCs.

The CDR3 region has the DNA TGTGCCAGCAGCGTCGGGAGCCCCGGCTACGAGCAGTACTTC. It encodes CASSVGSPGYEQYF. V gene TRBV9 combines with J gene TRBJ2-7, with TRBD2 as a possible D gene (6 bases). The CDR3 runs to 14 residues. Trimming removed 2 bases at V and 3 bases at J, with 12 bases between. Looked up from germline, CDR1 is SGDLS and CDR2 is YYNGEE.